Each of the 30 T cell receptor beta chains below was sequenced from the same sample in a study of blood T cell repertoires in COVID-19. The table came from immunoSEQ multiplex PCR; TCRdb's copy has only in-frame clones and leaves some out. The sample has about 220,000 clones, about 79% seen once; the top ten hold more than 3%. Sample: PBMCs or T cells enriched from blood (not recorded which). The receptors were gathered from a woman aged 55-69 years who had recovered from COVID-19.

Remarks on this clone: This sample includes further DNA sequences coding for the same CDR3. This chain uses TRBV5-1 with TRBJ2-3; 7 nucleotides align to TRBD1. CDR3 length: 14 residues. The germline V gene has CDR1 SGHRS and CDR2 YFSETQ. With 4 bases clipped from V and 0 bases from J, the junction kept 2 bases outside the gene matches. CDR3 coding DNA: TGCGCCAGCAGCCCGGGACAGAGCACAGATACGCAGTATTTT. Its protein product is CASSPGQSTDTQYF.

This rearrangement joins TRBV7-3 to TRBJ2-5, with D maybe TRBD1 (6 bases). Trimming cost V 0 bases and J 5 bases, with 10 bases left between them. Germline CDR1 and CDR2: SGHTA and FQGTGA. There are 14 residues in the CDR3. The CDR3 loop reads CASSLTGTWETQYF. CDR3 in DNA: TGTGCCAGCAGCTTAACGGGGACATGGGAGACCCAGTACTTC.

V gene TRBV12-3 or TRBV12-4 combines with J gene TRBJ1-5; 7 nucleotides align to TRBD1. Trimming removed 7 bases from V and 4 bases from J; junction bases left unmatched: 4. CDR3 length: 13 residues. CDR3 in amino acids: CASTRQGNQPQHF. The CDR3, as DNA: TGTGCCAGCACCCGACAGGGAAATCAGCCCCAGCATTTT.

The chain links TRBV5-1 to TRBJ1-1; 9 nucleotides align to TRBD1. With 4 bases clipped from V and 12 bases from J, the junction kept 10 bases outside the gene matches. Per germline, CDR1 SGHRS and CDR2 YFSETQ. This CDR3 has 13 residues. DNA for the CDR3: TGCGCCAGCAGCCCCGGGACAGGGATAAGAACTTTCTTT. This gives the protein CASSPGTGIRTFF.

CDR3 DNA sequence: TGTGCCAGCAGCTCTAGCGGTTCCTACAATGAGCAGTTCTTC. It yields the protein CASSSSGSYNEQFF. V usage is TRBV7-9 and J usage is TRBJ2-1; 7 positions agree with TRBD2. With 4 bases clipped from V and 1 base from J, the junction kept 1 base outside the gene matches. Germline values: CDR1 SEHNR, CDR2 FQNEAQ (reference sequence). The CDR3 spans 14 residues. Looking up the rest from reference TRBV7-9 and TRBJ2-1 gives the full variable domain: DTGVSQNPRHKITKRGQNVTFRCDPISEHNRLYWYRQTLGQGPEFLTYFQNEAQLEKSRLLSDRFSAERPKGSFSTLEIQRTEQGDSAMYLCASSSSGSYNEQFFGPGTRLTVL.

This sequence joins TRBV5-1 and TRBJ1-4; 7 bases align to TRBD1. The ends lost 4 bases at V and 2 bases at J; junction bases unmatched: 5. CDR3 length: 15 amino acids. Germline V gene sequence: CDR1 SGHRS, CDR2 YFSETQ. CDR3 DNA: TGCGCCAGCAGCCCTCAGACAGGGACTAATGAAAAACTGTTTTTT. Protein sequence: CASSPQTGTNEKLFF.

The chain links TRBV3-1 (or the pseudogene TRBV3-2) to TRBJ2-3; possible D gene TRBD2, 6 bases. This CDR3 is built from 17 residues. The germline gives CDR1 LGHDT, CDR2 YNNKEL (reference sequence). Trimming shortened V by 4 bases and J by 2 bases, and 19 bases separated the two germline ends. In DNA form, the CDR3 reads TGTGCCAGCAGCCGGGGGGAGGCGGGGTGGGTCACAGATACGCAGTATTTT. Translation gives CASSRGEAGWVTDTQYF.

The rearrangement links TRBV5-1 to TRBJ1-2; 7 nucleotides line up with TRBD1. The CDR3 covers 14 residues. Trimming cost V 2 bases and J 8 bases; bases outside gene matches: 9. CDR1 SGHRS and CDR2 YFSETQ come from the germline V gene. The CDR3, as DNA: TGCGCCAGCAGCTTTGGGACAGCAAATGGGGGCTACACCTTC. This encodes CASSFGTANGGYTF. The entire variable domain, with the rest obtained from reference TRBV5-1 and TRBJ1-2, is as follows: KAGVTQTPRYLIKTRGQQVTLSCSPISGHRSVSWYQQTPGQGLQFLFEYFSETQRNKGNFPGRFSGRQFSNSRSEMNVSTLELGDSALYLCASSFGTANGGYTFGSGTRLTVV.

CDR3 in DNA: TGTGCCAGCGTGGGGGCTGGTTCACCCCTCCACTTT. Residues: CASVGAGSPLHF. J is TRBJ1-6 and V is TRBV6-5; TRBD1 might be the D (6 bases). Germline V gene sequence: CDR1 MNHEY, CDR2 SVGAGI. Trimming left V 8 bases short and J 9 bases short, with 11 bases between. This CDR3 has 12 residues.

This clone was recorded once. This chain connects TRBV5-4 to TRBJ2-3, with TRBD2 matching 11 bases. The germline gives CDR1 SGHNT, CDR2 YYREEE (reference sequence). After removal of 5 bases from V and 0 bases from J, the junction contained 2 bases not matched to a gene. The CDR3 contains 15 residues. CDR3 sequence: CASSVAGGSTDTQYF. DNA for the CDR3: TGTGCCAGCAGTGTAGCGGGGGGGAGCACAGATACGCAGTATTTT.

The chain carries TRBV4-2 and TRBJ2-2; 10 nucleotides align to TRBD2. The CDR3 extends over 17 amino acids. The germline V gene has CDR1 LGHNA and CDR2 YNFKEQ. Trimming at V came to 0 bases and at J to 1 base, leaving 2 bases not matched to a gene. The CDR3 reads CASSQEPSGRNTGELFF. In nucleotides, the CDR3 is TGTGCCAGCAGCCAAGAGCCTAGCGGGAGGAACACCGGGGAGCTGTTTTTT.

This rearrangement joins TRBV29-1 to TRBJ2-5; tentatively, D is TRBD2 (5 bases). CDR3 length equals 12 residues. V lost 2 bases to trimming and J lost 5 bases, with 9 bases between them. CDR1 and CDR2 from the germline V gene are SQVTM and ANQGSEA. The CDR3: CSVERGQETQYF. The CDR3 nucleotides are TGCAGCGTTGAACGAGGGCAGGAGACCCAGTACTTC. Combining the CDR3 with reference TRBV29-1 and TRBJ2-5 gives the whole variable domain SAVISQKPSRDICQRGTSLTIQCQVDSQVTMMFWYRQQPGQSLTLIATANQGSEATYESGFVIDKFPISRPNLTFSTLTVSNMSPEDSSIYLCSVERGQETQYFGPGTRLLVL.

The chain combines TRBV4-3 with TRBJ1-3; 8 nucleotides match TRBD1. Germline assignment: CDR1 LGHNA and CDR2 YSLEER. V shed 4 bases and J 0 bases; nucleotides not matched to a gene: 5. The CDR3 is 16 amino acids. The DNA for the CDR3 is TGCGCCAGCAGCCTTGACAGGGGAGTCTCTGGAAACACCATATATTTT. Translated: CASSLDRGVSGNTIYF.

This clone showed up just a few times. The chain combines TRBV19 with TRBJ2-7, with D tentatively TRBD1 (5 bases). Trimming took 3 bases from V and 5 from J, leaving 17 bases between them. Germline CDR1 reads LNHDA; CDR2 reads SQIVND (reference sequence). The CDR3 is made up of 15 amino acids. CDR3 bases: TGTGCCAGTAGTATTGGACACCAGACCCACCACGAGCAGTACTTC. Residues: CASSIGHQTHHEQYF.

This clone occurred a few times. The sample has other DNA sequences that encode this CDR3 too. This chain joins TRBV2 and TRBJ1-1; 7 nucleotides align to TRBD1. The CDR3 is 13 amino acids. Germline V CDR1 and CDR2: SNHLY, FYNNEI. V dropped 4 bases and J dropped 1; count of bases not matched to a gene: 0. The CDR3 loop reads CASSGQGNTEAFF. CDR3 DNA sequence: TGTGCCAGCAGTGGACAGGGGAACACTGAAGCTTTCTTT.

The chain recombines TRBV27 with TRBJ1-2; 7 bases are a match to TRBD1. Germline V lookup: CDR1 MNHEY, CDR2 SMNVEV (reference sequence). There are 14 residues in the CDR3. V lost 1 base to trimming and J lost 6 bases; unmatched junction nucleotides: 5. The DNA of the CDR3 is TGTGCCAGCAGTTTATTTCTGGGGACAGATGGCTACACCTTC. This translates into CASSLFLGTDGYTF.

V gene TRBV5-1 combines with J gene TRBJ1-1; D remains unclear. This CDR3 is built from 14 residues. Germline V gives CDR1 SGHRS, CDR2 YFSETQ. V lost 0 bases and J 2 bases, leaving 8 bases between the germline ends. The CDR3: CASSLGEGNTEAFF. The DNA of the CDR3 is TGCGCCAGCAGCTTGGGGGAGGGCAACACTGAAGCTTTCTTT.

CDR3 bases: TGCAGTGCTAGAGTAGCACTAGGGCCGTTCTTC. Its translation: CSARVALGPFF. This chain connects TRBV20-1 to TRBJ2-1; D is possibly TRBD2 (5 bases). With 1 base removed from V and 15 bases from J, the gap between germline ends came to 13 bases. The germline V gene encodes CDR1 DFQATT and CDR2 SNEGSKA (reference sequence). The CDR3 is 11 residues long.

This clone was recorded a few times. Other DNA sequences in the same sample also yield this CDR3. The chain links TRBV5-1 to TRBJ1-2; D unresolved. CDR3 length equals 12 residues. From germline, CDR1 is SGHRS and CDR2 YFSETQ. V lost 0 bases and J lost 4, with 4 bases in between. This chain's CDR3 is CASSLDSYGYTF. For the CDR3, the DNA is TGCGCCAGCAGCTTGGACAGCTATGGCTACACCTTC.

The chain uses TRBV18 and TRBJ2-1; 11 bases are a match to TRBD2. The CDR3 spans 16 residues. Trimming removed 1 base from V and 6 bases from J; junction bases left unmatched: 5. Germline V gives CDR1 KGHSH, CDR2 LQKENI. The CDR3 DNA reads TGTGCCAGCTCACCACGACTAGCGGGGTCAACCAATGAGCAGTTCTTC. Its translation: CASSPRLAGSTNEQFF.

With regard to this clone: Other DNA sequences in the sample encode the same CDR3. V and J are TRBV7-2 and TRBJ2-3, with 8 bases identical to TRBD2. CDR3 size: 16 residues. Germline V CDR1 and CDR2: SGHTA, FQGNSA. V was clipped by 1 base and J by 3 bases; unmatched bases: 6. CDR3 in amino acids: CASSLGLAGGTDTQYF. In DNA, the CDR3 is TGTGCCAGCAGCTTAGGTCTGGCGGGAGGAACAGATACGCAGTATTTT.

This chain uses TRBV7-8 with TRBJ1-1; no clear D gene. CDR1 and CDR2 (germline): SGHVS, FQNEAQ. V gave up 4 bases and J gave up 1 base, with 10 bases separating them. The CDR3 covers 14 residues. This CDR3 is CASSSMTGNTEAFF. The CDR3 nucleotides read TGTGCCAGCAGCTCCATGACGGGGAACACTGAAGCTTTCTTT.

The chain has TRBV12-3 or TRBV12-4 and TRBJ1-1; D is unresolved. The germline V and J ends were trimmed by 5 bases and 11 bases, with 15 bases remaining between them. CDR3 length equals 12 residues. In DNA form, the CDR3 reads TGTGCCAGCAGTGGACCGGGAGGCCCGGCTTTCTTT. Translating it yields CASSGPGGPAFF.

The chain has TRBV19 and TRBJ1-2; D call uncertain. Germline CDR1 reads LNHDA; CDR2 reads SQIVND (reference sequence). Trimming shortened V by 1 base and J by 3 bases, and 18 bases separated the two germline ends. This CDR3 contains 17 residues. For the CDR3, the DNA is TGTGCCAGTAGTATAGCGGCCGACCTACTACGTGACTATGGCTACACCTTC. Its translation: CASSIAADLLRDYGYTF.

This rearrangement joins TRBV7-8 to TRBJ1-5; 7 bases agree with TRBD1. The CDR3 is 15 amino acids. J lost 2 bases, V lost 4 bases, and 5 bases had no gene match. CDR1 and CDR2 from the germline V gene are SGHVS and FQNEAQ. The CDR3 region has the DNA TGTGCCAGCAGCTCCGAGGGGGCCCGCAATCAGCCCCAGCATTTT. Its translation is CASSSEGARNQPQHF.

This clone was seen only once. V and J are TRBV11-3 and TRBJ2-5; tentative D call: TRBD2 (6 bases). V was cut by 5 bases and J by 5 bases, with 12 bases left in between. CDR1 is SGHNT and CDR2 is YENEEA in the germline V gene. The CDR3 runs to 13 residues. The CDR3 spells CASSPTRGETQYF. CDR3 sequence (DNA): TGTGCCAGCAGCCCCACCCGGGGGGAGACCCAGTACTTC.

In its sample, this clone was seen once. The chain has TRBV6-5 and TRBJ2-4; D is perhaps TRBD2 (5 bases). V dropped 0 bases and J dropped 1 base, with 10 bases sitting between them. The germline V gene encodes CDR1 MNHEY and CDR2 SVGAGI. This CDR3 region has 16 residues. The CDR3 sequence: CASSYSWTGAKNIQYF. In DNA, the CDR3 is TGTGCCAGCAGTTACTCGTGGACGGGGGCCAAAAACATTCAGTACTTC.

The CDR3 reads CASSLTGQTSTDTQYF. The CDR3 coding sequence is TGCGCCAGCAGCTTAACAGGGCAAACTAGCACAGATACGCAGTATTTT. The chain has TRBV5-1 and TRBJ2-3; tentative D call: TRBD1 (6 bases). V lost 2 bases and J 0 bases, leaving 13 bases between the germline ends. The CDR3 covers 16 residues. The germline V gene has CDR1 SGHRS and CDR2 YFSETQ.

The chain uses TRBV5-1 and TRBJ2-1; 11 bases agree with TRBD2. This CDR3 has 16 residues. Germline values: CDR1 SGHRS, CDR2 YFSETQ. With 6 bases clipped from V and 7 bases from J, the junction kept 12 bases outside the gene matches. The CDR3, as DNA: TGCGCCAGCACCGACTTACTAGCGGGAGTTGTGAATGAGCAGTTCTTC. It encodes CASTDLLAGVVNEQFF.

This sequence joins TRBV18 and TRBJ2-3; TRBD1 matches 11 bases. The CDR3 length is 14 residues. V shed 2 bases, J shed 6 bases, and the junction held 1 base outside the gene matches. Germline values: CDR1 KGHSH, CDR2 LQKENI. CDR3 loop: CASSPGQGADTQYF. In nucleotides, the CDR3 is TGTGCCAGCTCACCAGGACAGGGGGCGGATACGCAGTATTTT.